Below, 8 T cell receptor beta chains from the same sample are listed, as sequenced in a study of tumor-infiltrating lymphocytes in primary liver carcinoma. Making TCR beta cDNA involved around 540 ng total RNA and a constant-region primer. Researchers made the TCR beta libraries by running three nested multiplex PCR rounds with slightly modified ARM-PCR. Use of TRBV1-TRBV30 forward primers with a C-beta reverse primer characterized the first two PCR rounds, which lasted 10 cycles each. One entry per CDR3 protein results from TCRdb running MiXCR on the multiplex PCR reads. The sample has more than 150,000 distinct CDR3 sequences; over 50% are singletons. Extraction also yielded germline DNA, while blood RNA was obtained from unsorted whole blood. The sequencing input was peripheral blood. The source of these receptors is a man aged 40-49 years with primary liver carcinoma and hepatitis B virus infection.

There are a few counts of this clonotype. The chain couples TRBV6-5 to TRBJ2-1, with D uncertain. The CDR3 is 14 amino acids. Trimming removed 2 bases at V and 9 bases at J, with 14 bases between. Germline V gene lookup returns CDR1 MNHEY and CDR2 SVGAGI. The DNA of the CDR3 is TGTGCCAGCAGTTACAGTGGCTTGAATGCTGAGCAGTTCTTC. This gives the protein CASSYSGLNAEQFF.

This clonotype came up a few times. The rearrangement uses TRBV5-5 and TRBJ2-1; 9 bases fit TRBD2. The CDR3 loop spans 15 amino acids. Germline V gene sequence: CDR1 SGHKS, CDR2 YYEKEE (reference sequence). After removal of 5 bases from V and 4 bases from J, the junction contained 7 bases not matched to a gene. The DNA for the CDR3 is TGTGCCAGCAGAATGCTAGCGGGGATGTACAATGAGCAGTTCTTC. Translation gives CASRMLAGMYNEQFF.

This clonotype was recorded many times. DNA of the CDR3: TGTGCCAGCAGGACAGGGGGCTCAGATACGCAGTATTTT. Translated, it gives CASRTGGSDTQYF. V gene TRBV11-2 combines with J gene TRBJ2-3, with TRBD1 matching 10 bases. With V trimmed by 6 bases and J by 4 bases, 1 base remained unmatched. Germline values: CDR1 SGHAT, CDR2 FQNNGV. The CDR3 covers 13 residues.

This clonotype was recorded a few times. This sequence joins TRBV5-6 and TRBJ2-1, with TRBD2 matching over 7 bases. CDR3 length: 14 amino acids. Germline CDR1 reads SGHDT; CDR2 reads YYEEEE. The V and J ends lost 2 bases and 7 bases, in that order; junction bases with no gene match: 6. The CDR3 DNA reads TGTGCCAGCAGCTTTGCGGGAGCAAGAAATGAGCAGTTCTTC. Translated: CASSFAGARNEQFF.

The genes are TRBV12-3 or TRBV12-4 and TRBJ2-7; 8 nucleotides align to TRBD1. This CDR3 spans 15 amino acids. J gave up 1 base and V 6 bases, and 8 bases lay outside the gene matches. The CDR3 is CASRNDRGGSYEQYF. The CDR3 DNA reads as TGTGCCAGCAGAAACGACAGGGGCGGGTCCTACGAGCAGTACTTC.

The DNA for the CDR3 is TGCGCCAGCAGCCAAGTGTCGGGACCGAGCTCTGGAAACACCATATATTTT. This encodes CASSQVSGPSSGNTIYF. V is TRBV4-1 and J is TRBJ1-3; a weak D match, TRBD1 (5 bases). The CDR3 has 17 amino acids. Germline V CDR1 and CDR2: MGHRA, YSYEKL. Trimming took 1 base from V and 0 from J, leaving 13 bases between them.

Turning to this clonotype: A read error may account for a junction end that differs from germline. The CDR3 DNA is TGTGCCAGCAGTACCGGGACTATCCCTAGCACAGATATGCAGTATTTT. This encodes CASSTGTIPSTDMQYF. The gene calls are TRBV6-9 and TRBJ2-3; 7 nucleotides line up with TRBD2. Germline V gene data show CDR1 as MNHGY and CDR2 as SVAAGI. The CDR3 has 16 amino acids.

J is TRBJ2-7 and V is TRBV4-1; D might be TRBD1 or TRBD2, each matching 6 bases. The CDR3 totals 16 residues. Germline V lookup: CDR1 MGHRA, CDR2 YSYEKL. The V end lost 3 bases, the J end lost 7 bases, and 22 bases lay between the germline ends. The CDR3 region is CASSHHTPWGASEQYF. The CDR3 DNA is TGCGCCAGCAGCCACCACACCCCTTGGGGGGCCAGTGAGCAGTACTTC.